Given below is one TCR beta chain in context. The antigen is not known. The sample originates from a study of cytomegalovirus exposure and HLA in healthy donors. Assay: immunoSEQ multiplex PCR; the TCRdb copy retains only in-frame clones and omits some. The table includes 100,000 to 150,000 clones, roughly 86% detected once. The donors were in the roughly 130-subject validation cohort, distinct from the approximately 700-subject first cohort. The study's findings and limits: In vitro data verified three CMV-associated chains as specific for CMV antigens. According to a later analysis, TCR clusters from the first cohort tended to co-occur in the roughly 120 validation repertoires. The study flagged about 150 TCR beta chains as cytomegalovirus-associated.

The sequenced sample was PBMCs. The sequence derives from a man younger than 45 in good health and CMV-seronegative.

The CDR3 is CASSLGLAGVRRKDTQYF. In nucleotides, the CDR3 is TGTGCCAGCAGTTTGGGACTAGCGGGAGTAAGAAGAAAGGATACGCAGTATTTT. The chain joins TRBV27 to TRBJ2-3, with 14 nucleotides matching TRBD2. Germline loops: CDR1 MNHEY, CDR2 SMNVEV (reference sequence). V shed 3 bases, J shed 6 bases, and the junction held 11 bases outside the gene matches. This CDR3 is 18 amino acids long.